Shown below are 30 T cell receptor beta chains from a single sample sequenced in a study of blood T cell repertoires in COVID-19 (dated by TCRdb to the early 2020s). Library prep was done by the immunoSEQ multiplex PCR assay. TCRdb holds this immuneACCESS table with in-frame rearrangements only. Some clones are missing; in checked studies, unresolved V genes explain under half, and the rest has no known cause. This sample lists more than 300,000 clones; 65% to 85% were detected once. The ten top clones hold roughly 1.3% of the sample. The sequenced sample consisted of peripheral blood. These receptors were taken from a woman aged 50 to 60 with acute or convalescent COVID-19.

Points on this clone: At the DNA level, this CDR3 is encoded by other sequences in the same sample as well. The J gene is TRBJ1-1, the V gene TRBV12-3 or TRBV12-4, with D tentatively TRBD1 (6 bases). V lost 6 bases and J 0 bases, leaving 8 bases between the germline ends. This CDR3 is 13 amino acids long. Written as DNA, the CDR3 is TGTGCCAGCAGAGGACAGTTGAACACTGAAGCTTTCTTT. Its protein is CASRGQLNTEAFF.

The V call is TRBV4-1, the J call TRBJ1-2; 9 positions agree with TRBD1. CDR1 MGHRA and CDR2 YSYEKL come from the germline V gene. The length of the CDR3 is 15 residues. V shed 4 bases and J 5 bases; nucleotides not matched to a gene: 8. The CDR3: CASSRGQGDLYGYTF. In DNA form, the CDR3 reads TGCGCCAGCAGCCGGGGACAGGGAGACCTTTATGGCTACACCTTC.

The chain combines TRBV5-1 with TRBJ2-1; 9 bases align to TRBD2. This CDR3 has 16 amino acids. Germline CDR1 and CDR2: SGHRS and YFSETQ. V dropped 0 bases and J dropped 5; count of bases not matched to a gene: 6. CDR3 region: CASSLATAGGHNEQFF. The CDR3 DNA follows: TGCGCCAGCAGCTTGGCCACCGCGGGGGGGCACAATGAGCAGTTCTTC.

This clone turned up a few times. This chain connects TRBV10-3 to TRBJ2-7; D ambiguous. The CDR3 loop spans 13 amino acids. V dropped 3 bases and J dropped 5 bases, with 11 bases sitting between them. CDR1 and CDR2 (germline): ENHRY, SYGVKD. CDR3 protein: CAISDWSSNEQYF. The CDR3 bases are TGTGCCATCAGTGACTGGAGTAGCAACGAGCAGTACTTC.

The V and J genes are TRBV6-5 and TRBJ1-1; a weak D match, TRBD1 (5 bases). The CDR3 is 14 amino acids. The V gene lost 6 bases and the J gene lost 1 base, with 12 bases spanning the gap. Germline CDR1 and CDR2: MNHEY and SVGAGI. In DNA form, the CDR3 reads TGTGCCAGCAGCCGCGACGGGGGGAACACTGAAGCTTTCTTT. Amino acid sequence: CASSRDGGNTEAFF.

V gene TRBV29-1 combines with J gene TRBJ1-1; D gene unclear. V lost 7 bases and J lost 0, with 12 bases in between. Germline V lookup: CDR1 SQVTM, CDR2 ANQGSEA. This CDR3 has 13 amino acids. The CDR3 DNA reads TGCAGCGCCCTCCGGGATCTGAACACTGAAGCTTTCTTT. Encoded protein: CSALRDLNTEAFF.

V and J are TRBV3-1 (or the pseudogene TRBV3-2) and TRBJ1-5, with 7 bases aligning to TRBD1. Germline V CDR1 and CDR2: LGHDT, YNNKEL (reference sequence). The CDR3 runs to 12 residues. Trimming removed 4 bases from V and 7 bases from J; junction bases left unmatched: 1. The CDR3 spells CASSPGGQPQHF. CDR3 nucleotide sequence: TGTGCCAGCAGCCCAGGGGGGCAGCCCCAGCATTTT.

This chain connects TRBV2 to TRBJ2-5, with TRBD1 as a possible D gene (7 bases). Trimming cost V 11 bases and J 4 bases, with 20 bases left between them. The CDR3 contains 14 residues. Germline V gene lookup returns CDR1 SNHLY and CDR2 FYNNEI. The CDR3 reads CAPSRGVGRETQYF. CDR3 DNA: TGTGCCCCCTCCAGGGGGGTAGGGAGAGAGACCCAGTACTTC.

V and J are TRBV10-3 and TRBJ2-5, with a weak D call TRBD2 (5 bases). In germline, CDR1 is ENHRY, CDR2 SYGVKD. Trimming took off 3 bases at V and 2 bases at J, with 16 bases between the two ends. This CDR3 region has 16 residues. The CDR3 region has the DNA TGTGCCATCAGTGATCTCCAGGACTTAGGACAAGAGACCCAGTACTTC. It encodes CAISDLQDLGQETQYF.

This sequence joins TRBV5-4 and TRBJ2-4; tentatively, D is TRBD1 (8 bases). The CDR3 spans 17 residues. Germline CDR1 SGHNT, CDR2 YYREEE (reference sequence). The V end was cut by 4 bases, the J end by 2 bases, with 19 bases between. The CDR3 coding sequence is TGTGCCAGCAGCCCAAATACAGGGGGGGCGCCCAAAAACATTCAGTACTTC. It specifies CASSPNTGGAPKNIQYF. Full variable domain (outside the CDR3, taken from reference TRBV5-4 and TRBJ2-4): ETGVTQSPTHLIKTRGQQVTLRCSSQSGHNTVSWYQQALGQGPQFIFQYYREEENGRGNFPPRFSGLQFPNYSSELNVNALELDDSALYLCASSPNTGGAPKNIQYFGAGTRLSVL.

The chain employs TRBV2 and TRBJ2-2, with TRBD2 matching over 11 bases. Trimming cost V 6 bases and J 0 bases; bases outside gene matches: 9. CDR3 length: 18 residues. In germline, CDR1 is SNHLY, CDR2 FYNNEI. CDR3 protein: CASSATSGATSNTGELFF. The CDR3 DNA sequence: TGTGCCAGCAGCGCGACTAGCGGGGCTACCTCGAACACCGGGGAGCTGTTTTTT.

The chain couples TRBV9 to TRBJ2-1, with 7 nucleotides matching TRBD1. The CDR3 contains 15 residues. The J segment lost 8 bases and the V segment lost 0 bases, leaving 8 bases of the junction unmatched. The germline CDR1 and CDR2 sequences are SGDLS and YYNGEE. The CDR3 bases are TGTGCCAGCAGCGTAGCTACAGACAGGGATGATGAGCAGTTCTTC. Protein product: CASSVATDRDDEQFF.

The rearrangement uses TRBV7-9 and TRBJ1-5, with TRBD1 identical over 8 bases. Trimming took 11 bases from V and 0 from J; bases not matched to a gene: 3. The CDR3 contains 13 residues. CDR1 SEHNR and CDR2 FQNEAQ come from the germline V gene (reference sequence). As DNA, the CDR3 is TGTGCCGTGACAGGGGATAGCAATCAGCCCCAGCATTTT. Protein sequence: CAVTGDSNQPQHF. Full variable domain (remainder filled in from reference TRBV7-9 and TRBJ1-5): DTGVSQNPRHKITKRGQNVTFRCDPISEHNRLYWYRQTLGQGPEFLTYFQNEAQLEKSRLLSDRFSAERPKGSFSTLEIQRTEQGDSAMYLCAVTGDSNQPQHFGDGTRLSIL.

The gene calls are TRBV19 and TRBJ1-4; the D is unclear. The CDR3 has 14 residues. Germline CDR1 LNHDA, CDR2 SQIVND (reference sequence). Trimming took off 9 bases at V and 3 bases at J, with 14 bases between the two ends. CDR3 bases: TGTGCCAGCCGCCCGACTGGAGCTAATGAAAAACTGTTTTTT. The encoded protein is CASRPTGANEKLFF.

The V and J genes are TRBV19 and TRBJ1-5; 8 nucleotides match TRBD1. V shed 3 bases and J 6 bases; nucleotides not matched to a gene: 7. Germline lookup yields CDR1 LNHDA and CDR2 SQIVND (reference sequence). There are 15 residues in the CDR3. Written as DNA, the CDR3 is TGTGCCAGTAGTATCAGGCAGGGGGCCAGTCAGCCCCAGCATTTT. Translating gives CASSIRQGASQPQHF.

This clone has just a few counts. The chain couples TRBV5-4 to TRBJ1-6; no clear D. The V end lost 0 bases, the J end lost 7 bases, and 14 bases lay between the germline ends. CDR1 and CDR2 (germline): SGHNT, YYREEE (reference sequence). This CDR3 comprises 16 residues. CDR3 DNA sequence: TGTGCCAGCAGCTTGGCCAAGAGCGGGTTGAATTCACCCCTCCACTTT. Encoded protein: CASSLAKSGLNSPLHF.

The rearrangement uses TRBV18 and TRBJ2-3; D possibly corresponds to TRBD1 (5 bases). The V end lost 2 bases, the J end lost 4 bases, and 10 bases lay between the germline ends. Germline lookup yields CDR1 KGHSH and CDR2 LQKENI. The CDR3 runs to 14 residues. The CDR3 spells CASSPIRGSDTQYF. CDR3 in DNA: TGTGCCAGCTCACCAATTAGGGGCTCAGATACGCAGTATTTT.

This clone was seen repeatedly, ten times or more. This chain uses TRBV21-1 with TRBJ1-1; the table gives TRBD1 as D, unverified against the DNA. TRBV21-1 is tagged as a pseudogene. The CDR3 is 15 amino acids. The DNA of the CDR3 is TGTGCCAGCAGCTTAAGGGTCAGGGTGAGGACTGAAGCTTTCTTT. Translation gives CASSLRVRVRTEAFF.

This chain joins TRBV30 and TRBJ1-2; the D is unclear. V lost 1 base, J lost 5 bases, and 17 bases lay in between. Germline-derived CDR1 and CDR2 are GTSNPN and SVGIG (reference sequence). The CDR3 spans 15 residues. DNA for the CDR3: TGTGCCTGGAGTGAAAGAGACTCACCCGGGTATGGCTACACCTTC. This encodes CAWSERDSPGYGYTF.

The sample holds one count of this clone. The chain employs TRBV20-1 and TRBJ2-5; no definite D call. The V end was cut by 0 bases, the J end by 10 bases, with 9 bases between. There are 11 residues in the CDR3. Looked up from germline, CDR1 is DFQATT and CDR2 is SNEGSKA (reference sequence). The CDR3 loop is CSAREITHQYF. In DNA form, the CDR3 reads TGCAGTGCTAGAGAAATTACTCACCAGTACTTC.

The rearrangement links TRBV6-2 or TRBV6-3 to TRBJ1-5, with 9 nucleotides matching TRBD1. Germline loops: CDR1 MNHEY, CDR2 SVGEGT. The CDR3 has 18 amino acids. The V gene end was trimmed by 3 bases and the J gene end by 5 bases; junction bases not matched to a gene: 14. The CDR3 region has the DNA TGTGCCAGCAGTTATATCCTCCTCCGGGGACAGGGTGATCAGCCCCAGCATTTT. Translated, it gives CASSYILLRGQGDQPQHF.

In regard to this clone: Other DNA sequences in the sample encode the same CDR3. V usage is TRBV19 and J usage is TRBJ1-4; 7 bases fit TRBD1. Per germline, CDR1 LNHDA and CDR2 SQIVND (reference sequence). The CDR3 loop spans 15 amino acids. Trimming removed 5 bases from V and 6 bases from J; junction bases left unmatched: 9. CDR3 coding DNA: TGTGCCAGTAGTCCCAGACAGGGAAGGGATGAAAAACTGTTTTTT. It yields the protein CASSPRQGRDEKLFF.

CDR3: CASSTYAGETYEQYF. The CDR3 coding sequence is TGTGCCAGCAGCACCTACGCGGGGGAAACCTACGAGCAGTACTTC. V is TRBV7-2 and J is TRBJ2-7; 7 bases align to TRBD2. This CDR3 comprises 15 residues. The germline CDR1 and CDR2 sequences are SGHTA and FQGNSA. Losses at the gene ends were 5 bases for V and 2 bases for J; bases not matched to a gene: 9.

The rearrangement joins TRBV9 to TRBJ2-3; 8 bases match TRBD2. J lost 4 bases, V lost 0 bases, and 10 bases had no gene match. The germline V gene has CDR1 SGDLS and CDR2 YYNGEE. CDR3 length: 17 residues. The CDR3 nucleotides read TGTGCCAGCAGCGTAGGGGCTAGCGGGTTGATGGCAGATACGCAGTATTTT. Translating gives CASSVGASGLMADTQYF.

This clone was recorded once. The genes are TRBV6-2 or TRBV6-3 and TRBJ1-1, with no clear D. CDR3 length: 13 residues. The ends were cut back, 4 bases at V and 5 bases at J, with 11 bases in the middle. Germline values: CDR1 MNHEY, CDR2 SVGEGT. CDR3 DNA sequence: TGTGCCAGCAGTTCTGGATGGAGGACTGAAGCTTTCTTT. Protein product: CASSSGWRTEAFF.

V and J are TRBV3-1 (or the pseudogene TRBV3-2) and TRBJ2-3; tentative D call: TRBD2 (5 bases). V dropped 3 bases and J dropped 2 bases, with 9 bases sitting between them. Germline-derived CDR1 and CDR2 are LGHDT and YNNKEL (reference sequence). The CDR3 sequence is 14 residues long. CDR3 in DNA: TGTGCCAGCAGCCAGGGTAGCGCCACAGATACGCAGTATTTT. Translating gives CASSQGSATDTQYF.

V and J are TRBV27 and TRBJ2-7; 8 positions agree with TRBD1. Germline CDR1 reads MNHEY; CDR2 reads SMNVEV (reference sequence). J lost 0 bases, V lost 2 bases, and 6 bases had no gene match. The CDR3 totals 16 residues. CDR3 coding DNA: TGTGCCAGCAGTTTAACCCTCGGACAGGGCTCCTACGAGCAGTACTTC. The encoded protein is CASSLTLGQGSYEQYF.

The chain recombines TRBV19 with TRBJ2-2; 14 bases map to TRBD2. The germline gives CDR1 LNHDA, CDR2 SQIVND (reference sequence). The CDR3 loop spans 17 amino acids. After removal of 5 bases from V and 10 bases from J, the junction contained 12 bases not matched to a gene. The CDR3 loop reads CASSAGLAGGLRPELFF. Here the CDR3 DNA reads TGTGCCAGTAGTGCTGGACTAGCGGGGGGCCTCCGCCCGGAGCTGTTTTTT.

The V and J genes are TRBV3-1 (or the pseudogene TRBV3-2) and TRBJ1-4; 10 positions agree with TRBD1. Germline assignment: CDR1 LGHDT and CDR2 YNNKEL (reference sequence). The J segment lost 8 bases and the V segment lost 0 bases, leaving 3 bases of the junction unmatched. CDR3 size: 15 residues. CDR3 DNA sequence: TGTGCCAGCAGCCAAGAGACAGGGGGCCGAGAAAAACTGTTTTTT. It is translated as CASSQETGGREKLFF.

This clone was detected a few times. This chain uses TRBV9 with TRBJ1-2; D perhaps matches TRBD1 (5 bases). Germline V gene data show CDR1 as SGDLS and CDR2 as YYNGEE. V was clipped by 1 base and J by 7 bases, with 14 bases between them. The CDR3 covers 14 residues. The CDR3 bases are TGTGCCAGCAGCGTATCCCGGGGAGGGGCTGGCTACACCTTC. Amino acids: CASSVSRGGAGYTF.